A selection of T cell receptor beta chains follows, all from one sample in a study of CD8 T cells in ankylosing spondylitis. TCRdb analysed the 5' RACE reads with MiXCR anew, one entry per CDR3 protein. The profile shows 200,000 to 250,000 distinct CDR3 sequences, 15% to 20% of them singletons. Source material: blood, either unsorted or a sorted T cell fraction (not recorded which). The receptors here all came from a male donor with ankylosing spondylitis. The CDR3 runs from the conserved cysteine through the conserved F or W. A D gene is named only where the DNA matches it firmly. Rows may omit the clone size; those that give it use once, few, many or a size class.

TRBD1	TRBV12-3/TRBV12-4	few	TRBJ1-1	CASSATGAYTEAFF	TGTGCCAGCAGCGCTACAGGGGCCTACACTGAAGCTTTCTTT
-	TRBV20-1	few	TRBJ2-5	CSARDRDPSHPFETQYF	TGCAGTGCTAGAGATCGCGACCCATCCCACCCGTTTGAGACCCAGTACTTC
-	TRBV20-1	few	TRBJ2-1	CSARRSDRYNEQFF	TGCAGTGCTAGAAGGAGCGACCGATACAATGAGCAGTTCTTC
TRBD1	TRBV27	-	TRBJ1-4	CASSPRGGQLSAESSAVFF	TGTGCCAGCAGTCCACGAGGGGGACAGCTCTCTGCAGAGAGCTCGGCTGTTTTTTTT
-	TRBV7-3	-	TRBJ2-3	CASSLNVGRTDTQYF	TGTGCCAGCAGCTTAAACGTAGGGCGCACAGATACGCAGTATTTT
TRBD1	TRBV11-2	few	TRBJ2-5	CASSLREGTGVFGQTETQYF	TGTGCCAGCAGCCTCAGAGAGGGGACAGGGGTCTTCGGCCAGACGGAGACCCAGTACTTC
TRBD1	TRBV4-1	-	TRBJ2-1	CASSQPGTGQDEQFF	TGCGCCAGCAGCCAACCCGGGACAGGTCAGGATGAGCAGTTCTTC
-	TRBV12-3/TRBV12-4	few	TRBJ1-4	CASSPWATGEKLFF	TGTGCCAGCAGTCCCTGGGCAACCGGGGAAAAACTGTTTTTT
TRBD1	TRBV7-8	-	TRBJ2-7	CASSLARDREERSSYEQYF	TGTGCCAGCAGCTTAGCCCGGGACAGAGAAGAAAGGAGCTCCTACGAGCAGTACTTC
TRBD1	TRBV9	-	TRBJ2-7	CASSEGQGNSYEQYF	TGTGCCAGCAGCGAGGGACAGGGAAACTCCTACGAGCAGTACTTC
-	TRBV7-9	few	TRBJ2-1	CASSSPIRYNEQFF	TGTGCCAGCTCTAGCCCAATCCGATACAATGAGCAGTTCTTC
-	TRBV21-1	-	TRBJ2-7	CASSGRDKAYEQYF	TGTGCCAGCAGCGGCCGGGACAAAGCCTACGAGCAGTACTTC
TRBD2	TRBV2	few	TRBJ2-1	CASSEGGDSGYNEQFF	TGTGCCAGCAGTGAGGGGGGGGACTCGGGCTACAATGAGCAGTTCTTC
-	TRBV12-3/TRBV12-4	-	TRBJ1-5	CASSLSGLNQPQHF	TGTGCCAGCAGTTTGTCAGGGTTGAATCAGCCCCAGCATTTT
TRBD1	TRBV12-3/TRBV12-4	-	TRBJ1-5	CASSTGGGQPQHF	TGTGCCAGCAGTACAGGGGGCGGTCAGCCCCAGCATTTT
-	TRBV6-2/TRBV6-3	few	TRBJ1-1	CASSSSWGGSGTEAFF	TGTGCCAGCAGTTCCTCCTGGGGGGGATCGGGCACTGAAGCTTTCTTT
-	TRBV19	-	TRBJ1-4	CASSTYREPQLF	TGTGCCAGTAGTACTTACCGGGAGCCGCAGCTTTTT
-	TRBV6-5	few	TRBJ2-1	CASSYPGVNNEQFF	TGTGCCAGCAGTTACCCTGGGGTCAACAATGAGCAGTTCTTC
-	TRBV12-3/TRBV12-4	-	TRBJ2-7	CASSTGQLLYEQYF	TGTGCCAGCAGCACGGGACAACTCCTCTACGAGCAGTACTTC
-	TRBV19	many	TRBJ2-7	CASSSGGYEQYF	TGTGCCAGTAGTTCAGGCGGCTACGAGCAGTACTTC
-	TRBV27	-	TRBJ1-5	CASSMGAGRQPQHF	TGTGCCAGCAGCATGGGGGCAGGGAGGCAGCCCCAGCATTTT
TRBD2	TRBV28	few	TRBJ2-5	CASSYPRPAGGAVRYQETQYF	TGTGCCAGCAGTTACCCCCGGCCCGCGGGGGGAGCGGTTAGGTACCAAGAGACCCAGTACTTC
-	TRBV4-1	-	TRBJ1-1	CASSLRGNTEAFF	TGCGCCAGCAGCCTTAGGGGGAACACTGAAGCTTTCTTT
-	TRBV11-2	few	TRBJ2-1	CASSPNPDVPNEQFF	TGTGCCAGCAGCCCGAATCCTGACGTACCCAATGAGCAGTTCTTC
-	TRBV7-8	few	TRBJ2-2	CASSLRGNTYTGELFF	TGTGCCAGCAGCTTGAGGGGGAACACCTACACCGGGGAGCTGTTTTTT
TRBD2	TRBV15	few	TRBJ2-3	CATSRGELLAGDQDTQYF	TGTGCCACCAGCAGAGGGGAACTACTAGCGGGGGACCAAGATACGCAGTATTTT
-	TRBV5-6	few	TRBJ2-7	CASSFTGFNEQYF	TGTGCCAGCAGCTTCACAGGGTTCAACGAGCAGTACTTC
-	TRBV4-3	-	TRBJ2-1	CASSQDLGSSYNEQFF	TGCGCCAGCAGCCAAGATTTAGGGAGCTCCTACAATGAGCAGTTCTTC
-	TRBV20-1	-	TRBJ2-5	CSARDRGGYQETQYF	TGCAGTGCTAGAGATCGTGGGGGGTACCAAGAGACCCAGTACTTC
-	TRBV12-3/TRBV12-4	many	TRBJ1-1	CASSLAGGNTEAFF	TGTGCCAGCAGTTTAGCCGGCGGAAACACTGAAGCTTTCTTT
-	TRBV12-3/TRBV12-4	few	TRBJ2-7	CASSATGLGISEQYF	TGTGCCAGCAGTGCCACAGGGCTCGGAATATCCGAGCAGTACTTC
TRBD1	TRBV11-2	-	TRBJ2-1	CASSPQGVGFF	TGTGCCAGCAGCCCCCAGGGGGTCGGCTTCTTC
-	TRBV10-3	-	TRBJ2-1	CAIRDSTYNEQFF	TGTGCCATCAGGGACTCTACCTACAATGAGCAGTTCTTC
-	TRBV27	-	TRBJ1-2	CASSLSPGGFYGYTF	TGTGCCAGCAGTTTATCTCCCGGAGGTTTCTATGGCTACACCTTC
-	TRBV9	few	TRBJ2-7	CASSVAVGAAYEQYF	TGTGCCAGCAGCGTAGCAGTAGGAGCAGCCTACGAGCAGTACTTC
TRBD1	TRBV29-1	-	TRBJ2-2	CSVDRENTGELFF	TGCAGCGTGGACAGGGAGAACACCGGGGAGCTGTTTTTT
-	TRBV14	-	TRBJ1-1	CASSQDLNRLGDSEAFF	TGTGCCAGCAGCCAAGATCTTAACAGGCTAGGGGACTCTGAAGCTTTCTTT
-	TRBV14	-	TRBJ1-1	CASSPTQGLTEAFF	TGTGCCAGCAGCCCAACCCAGGGTTTGACTGAAGCTTTCTTT
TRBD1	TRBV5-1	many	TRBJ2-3	CASSLTGGHTDTQYF	TGCGCCAGCAGCTTGACAGGGGGCCACACAGATACGCAGTATTTT
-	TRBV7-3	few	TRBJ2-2	CASSSSGEHTGELFF	TGTGCCAGCAGCTCCAGCGGAGAGCACACCGGGGAGCTGTTTTTT